This T cell receptor beta chain was retrieved from a study of T cells in Graves' hyperthyroidism and ophthalmopathy. Germline CDR1 SGHVS, CDR2 FNYEAQ. The CDR3 consists of 13 residues. Diagnostic assessment was based on clinical symptoms, serum thyroxine and TRAb, thyroid ultrasound and orbital computed tomography. Details on this clonotype: Its antigen is as yet unknown.

Study observations and caveats: Appearing also in blood were most of the thyroid clonotypes expanded above 0.001.

RNA transcripts gave rise to amplified TCR beta CDR3 regions. A first-round RT-PCR of the TCR CDR3 used the HTBI primer set. Each CDR3 protein gets one entry after TCRdb re-called the multiplex PCR reads with MiXCR. The sample lists about 700,000 distinct CDR3 sequences; roughly 45% were seen once. J is TRBJ2-7 and V is TRBV7-6, with D possibly matching TRBD1 (7 bases). The sequenced sample was peripheral blood or thyroid tissue (not recorded which). This TCR was recovered from an adult man with Graves' disease, either hyperthyroidism or ophthalmopathy (not recorded which). For the CDR3, the DNA is TGTGTCAGGGAGGCAGGGGGTGCCTACGAGCAGTACTTC. Protein product: CVREAGGAYEQYF.